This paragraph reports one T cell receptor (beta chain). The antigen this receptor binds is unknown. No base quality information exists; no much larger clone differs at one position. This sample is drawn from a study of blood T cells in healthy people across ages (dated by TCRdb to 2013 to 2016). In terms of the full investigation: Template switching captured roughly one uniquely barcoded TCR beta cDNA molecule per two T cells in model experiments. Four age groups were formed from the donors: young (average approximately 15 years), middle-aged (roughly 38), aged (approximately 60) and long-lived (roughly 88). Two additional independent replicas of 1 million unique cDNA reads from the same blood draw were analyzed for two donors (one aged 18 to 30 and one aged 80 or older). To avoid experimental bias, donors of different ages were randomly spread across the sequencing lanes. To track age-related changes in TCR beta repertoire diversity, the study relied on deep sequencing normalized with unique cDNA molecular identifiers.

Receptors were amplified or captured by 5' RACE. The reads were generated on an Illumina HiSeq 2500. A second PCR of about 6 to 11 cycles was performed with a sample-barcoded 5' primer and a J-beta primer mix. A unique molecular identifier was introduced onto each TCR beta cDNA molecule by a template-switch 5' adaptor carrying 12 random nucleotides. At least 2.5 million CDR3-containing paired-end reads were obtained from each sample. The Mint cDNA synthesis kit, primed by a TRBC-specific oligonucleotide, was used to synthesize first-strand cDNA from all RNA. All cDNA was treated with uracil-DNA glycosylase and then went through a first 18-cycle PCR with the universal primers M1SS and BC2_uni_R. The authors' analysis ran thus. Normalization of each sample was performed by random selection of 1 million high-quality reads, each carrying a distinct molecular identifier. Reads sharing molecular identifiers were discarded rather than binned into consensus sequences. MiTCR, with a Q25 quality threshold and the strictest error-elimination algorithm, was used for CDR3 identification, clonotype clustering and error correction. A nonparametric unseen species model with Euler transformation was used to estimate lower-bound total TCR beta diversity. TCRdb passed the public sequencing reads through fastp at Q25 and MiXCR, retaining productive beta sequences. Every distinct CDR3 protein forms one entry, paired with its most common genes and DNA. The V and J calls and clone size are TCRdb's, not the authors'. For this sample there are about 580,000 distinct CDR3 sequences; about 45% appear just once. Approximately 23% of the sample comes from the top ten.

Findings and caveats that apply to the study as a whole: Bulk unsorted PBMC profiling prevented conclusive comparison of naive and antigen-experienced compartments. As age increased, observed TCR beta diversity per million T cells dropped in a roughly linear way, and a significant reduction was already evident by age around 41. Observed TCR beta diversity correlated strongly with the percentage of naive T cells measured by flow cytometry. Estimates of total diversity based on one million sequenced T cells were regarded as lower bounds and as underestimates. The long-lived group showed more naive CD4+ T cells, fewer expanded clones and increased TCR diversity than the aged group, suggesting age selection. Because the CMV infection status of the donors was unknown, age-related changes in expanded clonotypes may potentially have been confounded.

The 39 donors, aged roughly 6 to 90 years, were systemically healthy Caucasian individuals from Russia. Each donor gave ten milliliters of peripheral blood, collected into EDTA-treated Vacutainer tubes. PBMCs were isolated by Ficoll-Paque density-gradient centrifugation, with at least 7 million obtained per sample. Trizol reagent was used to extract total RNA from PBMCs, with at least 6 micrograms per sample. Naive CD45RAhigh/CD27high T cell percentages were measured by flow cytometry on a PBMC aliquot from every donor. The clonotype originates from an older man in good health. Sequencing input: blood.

The encoded CDR3 is CSVSAGALYEQYF. The base sequence is TGCAGTGTTTCCGCGGGGGCTCTCTACGAGCAGTACTTC. This chain is built from TRBV20-1 and TRBJ2-7; TRBD2 might be the D gene, on 7 matching bases. The cysteine opens and the phenylalanine closes a CDR3 of 13 amino acids. CDR3 DNA only is kept here, 39 bases in frame from base 1. From the germline V gene (reference sequence), CDR1 is DFQATT and CDR2 is SNEGSKA. Between the V and J ends, shortened by 7 bases and 3 bases respectively, the junction contains 16 bases.